Below are 5 T cell receptor beta chains sequenced from a single sample in a study of T cell repertoires in cytomegalovirus infection. TCRdb recomputed calls from the reads with MiXCR, one row per CDR3 protein. This sample carries fewer than 950,000 distinct CDR3 sequences, roughly 33% of them seen once, and the ten largest clones take 9.5% to 15%. Which antigens these TCRs recognize remains unknown. Sequencing used cultured CD8+ T cells from PBMCs, obtained from culture after CMV antigen stimulation. The receptors here all came from a human donor in good health (CMV status not recorded). Some clones in this sample may be carry-over from other donors' samples.

The table lists this clonotype with many counts. The chain carries TRBV7-2 and TRBJ2-5, with 9 bases lining up with TRBD2. Germline CDR1 is SGHTA and CDR2 is FQGNSA. This CDR3 is built from 17 residues. Trimming took 3 bases from V and 7 from J; bases not matched to a gene: 15. The CDR3 DNA reads TGTGCCAGCAGCTTCGATGGCATTAGCGGGGGCCTGGGGACCCAGTACTTC. Its protein product is CASSFDGISGGLGTQYF.

The rearrangement links TRBV20-1 to TRBJ2-7; TRBD1 is a possible D gene (6 bases). CDR3 length: 15 amino acids. Germline V gene data show CDR1 as DFQATT and CDR2 as SNEGSKA (reference sequence). Trimming removed 0 bases at V and 1 base at J, with 13 bases between. The CDR3 region is CSARDPNRESYEQYF. CDR3 bases: TGCAGTGCTAGAGACCCTAACAGGGAATCCTACGAGCAGTACTTC.

This clonotype was found a few times. This CDR3 reads CASSLFAQEQETQYF. In DNA, the CDR3 is TGTGCCAGCAGCTTATTCGCGCAAGAACAAGAGACCCAGTACTTC. This chain links TRBV7-6 with TRBJ2-5; D uncertain. The germline V and J ends were trimmed by 2 bases and 2 bases, with 12 bases remaining between them. Looked up from germline, CDR1 is SGHVS and CDR2 is FNYEAQ. This CDR3 spans 15 amino acids.

This clonotype was recorded a few times. The chain carries TRBV27 and TRBJ1-2; tentatively, D is TRBD1 (5 bases). Germline loops: CDR1 MNHEY, CDR2 SMNVEV (reference sequence). The V end was cut by 5 bases, the J end by 3 bases, with 13 bases between. This CDR3 contains 14 residues. CDR3 residues: CASSRRDGHYGYTF. As DNA, the CDR3 is TGTGCCAGCAGTCGGCGGGACGGCCACTATGGCTACACCTTC.

In this sample, this clonotype turned up many times. The rearrangement uses TRBV12-3 or TRBV12-4 and TRBJ1-2, with D hard to call. CDR3 size: 15 residues. Deletions cut 8 bases from V and 10 bases from J, with 26 bases between. The CDR3 reads CASWTVKLTMDSYTF. CDR3 nucleotide sequence: TGTGCCAGCTGGACGGTGAAGCTAACTATGGACTCCTACACCTTC.